This T cell receptor beta chain was sequenced during a study of blood T cell repertoires in COVID-19. The assay was immunoSEQ multiplex PCR, and TCRdb's table has in-frame clones only and misses some. The sample has fewer than 250,000 clones; 83% are singletons. CDR1 SQVTM and CDR2 ANQGSEA come from the germline V gene. Trimming removed 7 bases from V and 2 bases from J; junction bases left unmatched: 4. The CDR3 covers 12 residues. The clonotype originates from a woman between 35 and 50 years old with active or convalescent COVID-19. The rearrangement uses TRBV29-1 and TRBJ2-5; 7 bases agree with TRBD1. The sample taken for sequencing was peripheral blood. CDR3 bases: TGCAGCGCTCAGACAGGGCAAGAGACCCAGTACTTC. Its translation is CSAQTGQETQYF. The whole variable domain, remainder taken from reference TRBV29-1 and TRBJ2-5, is SAVISQKPSRDICQRGTSLTIQCQVDSQVTMMFWYRQQPGQSLTLIATANQGSEATYESGFVIDKFPISRPNLTFSTLTVSNMSPEDSSIYLCSAQTGQETQYFGPGTRLLVL.